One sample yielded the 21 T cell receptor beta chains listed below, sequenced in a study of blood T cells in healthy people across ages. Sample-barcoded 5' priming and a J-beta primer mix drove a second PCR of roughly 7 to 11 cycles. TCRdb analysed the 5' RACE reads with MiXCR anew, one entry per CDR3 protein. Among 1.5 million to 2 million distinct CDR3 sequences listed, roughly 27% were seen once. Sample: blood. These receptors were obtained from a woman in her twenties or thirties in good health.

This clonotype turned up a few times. CDR3 DNA sequence: TGTGCCATCAGTGAGTGGGTAGCGGGACAAGAGACCCAGTACTTC. Encoded protein: CAISEWVAGQETQYF. The gene calls are TRBV10-3 and TRBJ2-5, with 8 positions matching TRBD2. The J segment lost 2 bases and the V segment lost 1 base, leaving 3 bases of the junction unmatched. CDR1 and CDR2 (germline): ENHRY, SYGVKD. This CDR3 comprises 15 residues.

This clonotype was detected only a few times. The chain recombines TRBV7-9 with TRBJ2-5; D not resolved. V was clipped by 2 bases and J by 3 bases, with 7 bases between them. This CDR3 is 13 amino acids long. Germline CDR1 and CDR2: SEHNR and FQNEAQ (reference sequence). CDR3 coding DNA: TGTGCCAGCAGCTTATGGTTGGAAGAGACCCAGTACTTC. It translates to CASSLWLEETQYF. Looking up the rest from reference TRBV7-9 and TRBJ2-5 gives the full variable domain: DTGVSQNPRHKITKRGQNVTFRCDPISEHNRLYWYRQTLGQGPEFLTYFQNEAQLEKSRLLSDRFSAERPKGSFSTLEIQRTEQGDSAMYLCASSLWLEETQYFGPGTRLLVL.

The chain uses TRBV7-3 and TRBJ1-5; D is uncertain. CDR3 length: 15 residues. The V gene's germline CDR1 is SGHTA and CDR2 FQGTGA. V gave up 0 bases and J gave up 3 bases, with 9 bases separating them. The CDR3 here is CASSLTAGINQPQHF. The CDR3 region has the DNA TGTGCCAGCAGCTTAACGGCCGGGATCAATCAGCCCCAGCATTTT.

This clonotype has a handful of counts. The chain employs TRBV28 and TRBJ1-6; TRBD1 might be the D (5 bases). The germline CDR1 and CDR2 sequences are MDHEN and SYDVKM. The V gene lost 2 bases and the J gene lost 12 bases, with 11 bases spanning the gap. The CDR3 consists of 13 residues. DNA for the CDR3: TGTGCCAGCAGTTTAAGGGGTTTAGGACCCCTCCACTTT. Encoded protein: CASSLRGLGPLHF.

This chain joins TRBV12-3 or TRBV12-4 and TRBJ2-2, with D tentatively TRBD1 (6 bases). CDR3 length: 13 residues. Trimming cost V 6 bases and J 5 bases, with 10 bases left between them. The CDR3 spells CASRRQETGELFF. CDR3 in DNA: TGTGCCAGCAGGCGACAGGAAACCGGGGAGCTGTTTTTT.

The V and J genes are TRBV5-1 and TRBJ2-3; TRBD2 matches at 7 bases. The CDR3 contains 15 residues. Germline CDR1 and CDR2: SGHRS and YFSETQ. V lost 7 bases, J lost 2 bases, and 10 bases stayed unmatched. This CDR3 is CASAPPAGVTDTQYF. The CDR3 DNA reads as TGCGCCAGCGCACCCCCCGCGGGGGTCACAGATACGCAGTATTTT.

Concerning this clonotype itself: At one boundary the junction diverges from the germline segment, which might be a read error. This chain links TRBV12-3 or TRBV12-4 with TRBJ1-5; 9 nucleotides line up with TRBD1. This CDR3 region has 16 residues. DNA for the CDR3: TGTGCCAGCAGACGCGGGACAGGGAACCTCAATCAGCCCCGGCATTTT. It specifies CASRRGTGNLNQPRHF.

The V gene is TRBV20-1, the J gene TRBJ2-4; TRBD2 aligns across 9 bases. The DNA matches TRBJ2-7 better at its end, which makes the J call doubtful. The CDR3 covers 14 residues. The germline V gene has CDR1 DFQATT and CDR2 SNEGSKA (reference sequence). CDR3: CSAKGAGGQSEQYF. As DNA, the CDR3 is TGCAGTGCCAAAGGGGCGGGGGGGCAGAGCGAGCAGTACTTC.

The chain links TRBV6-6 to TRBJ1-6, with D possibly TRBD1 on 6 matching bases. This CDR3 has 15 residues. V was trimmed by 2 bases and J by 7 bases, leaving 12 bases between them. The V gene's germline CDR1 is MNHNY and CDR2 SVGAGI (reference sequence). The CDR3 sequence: CASSYDAGTNSPLHF. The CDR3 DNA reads TGTGCCAGCAGTTACGACGCAGGGACAAATTCACCCCTCCACTTT.

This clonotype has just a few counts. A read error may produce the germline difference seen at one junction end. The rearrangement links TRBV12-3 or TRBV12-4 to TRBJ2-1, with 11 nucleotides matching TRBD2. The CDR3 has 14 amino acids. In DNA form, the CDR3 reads TGTACCAGTCGTACTAGCGGGGGATACAATGAGCAGTTCTTC. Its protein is CTSRTSGGYNEQFF.

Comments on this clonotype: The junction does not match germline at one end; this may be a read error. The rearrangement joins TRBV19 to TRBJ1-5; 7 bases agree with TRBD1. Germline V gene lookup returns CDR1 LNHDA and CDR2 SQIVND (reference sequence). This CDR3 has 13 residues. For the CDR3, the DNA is TGTGTCAGTAGTATAGACAGGGTGCAGCCCCAGCATTTT. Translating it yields CVSSIDRVQPQHF.

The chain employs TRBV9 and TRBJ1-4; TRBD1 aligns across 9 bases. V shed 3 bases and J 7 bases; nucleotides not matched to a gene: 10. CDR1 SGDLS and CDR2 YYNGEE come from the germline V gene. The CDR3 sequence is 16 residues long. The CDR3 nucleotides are TGTGCCAGCAGCGCGGGGGGACAGGGACCTGGTGAAAAACTGTTTTTT. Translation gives CASSAGGQGPGEKLFF.

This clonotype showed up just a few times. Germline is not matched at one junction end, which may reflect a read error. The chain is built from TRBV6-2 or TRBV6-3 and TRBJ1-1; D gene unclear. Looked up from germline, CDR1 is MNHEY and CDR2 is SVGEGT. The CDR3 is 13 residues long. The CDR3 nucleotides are TGTGCCAGCAGGTACTACCCAGACACTGAAGCTTTCTTT. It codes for CASRYYPDTEAFF.

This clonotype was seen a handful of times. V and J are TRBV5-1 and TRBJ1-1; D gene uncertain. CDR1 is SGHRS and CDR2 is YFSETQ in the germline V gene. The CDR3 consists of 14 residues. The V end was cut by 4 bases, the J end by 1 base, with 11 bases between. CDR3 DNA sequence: TGCGCCAGCAGCGCCCGGAACAGGAACACTGAAGCTTTCTTT. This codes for CASSARNRNTEAFF.

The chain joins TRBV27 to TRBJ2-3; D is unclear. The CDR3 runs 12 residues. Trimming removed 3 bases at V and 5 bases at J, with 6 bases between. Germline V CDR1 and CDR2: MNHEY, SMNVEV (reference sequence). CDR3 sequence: CASSFKGDTQYF. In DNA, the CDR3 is TGTGCCAGCAGTTTTAAGGGAGATACGCAGTATTTT.

DNA for the CDR3: TGCGCCAGCAGCCAGGCCGAGACTAGCGGCTACGAGCAGTACTTC. It encodes CASSQAETSGYEQYF. This rearrangement joins TRBV4-1 to TRBJ2-7, with 9 bases matching TRBD2. CDR1 and CDR2 from the germline V gene are MGHRA and YSYEKL. The CDR3 length is 15 residues. V trimming: 3 bases; J trimming: 3 bases; junction bases outside the gene matches: 6.

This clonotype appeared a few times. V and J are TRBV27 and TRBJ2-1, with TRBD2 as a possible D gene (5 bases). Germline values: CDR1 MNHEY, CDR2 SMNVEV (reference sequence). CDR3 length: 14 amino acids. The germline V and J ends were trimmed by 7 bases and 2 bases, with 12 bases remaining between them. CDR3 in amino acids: CASTSQEAYNEQFF. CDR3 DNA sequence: TGTGCCAGCACCAGCCAGGAGGCCTACAATGAGCAGTTCTTC.

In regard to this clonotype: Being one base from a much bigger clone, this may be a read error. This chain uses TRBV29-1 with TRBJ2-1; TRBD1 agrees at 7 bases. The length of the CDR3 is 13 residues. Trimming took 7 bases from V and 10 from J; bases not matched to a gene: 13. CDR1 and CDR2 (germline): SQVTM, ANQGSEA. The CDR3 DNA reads TGCAGCGCCCAGACAGGGTCCCTTGACGAGCAGTTCTTC. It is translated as CSAQTGSLDEQFF.

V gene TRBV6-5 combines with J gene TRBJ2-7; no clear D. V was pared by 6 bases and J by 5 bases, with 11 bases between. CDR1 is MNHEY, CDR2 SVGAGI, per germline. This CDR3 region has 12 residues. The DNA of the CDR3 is TGTGCCAGCAGACTCAACTTCAACGAGCAGTACTTC. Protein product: CASRLNFNEQYF.

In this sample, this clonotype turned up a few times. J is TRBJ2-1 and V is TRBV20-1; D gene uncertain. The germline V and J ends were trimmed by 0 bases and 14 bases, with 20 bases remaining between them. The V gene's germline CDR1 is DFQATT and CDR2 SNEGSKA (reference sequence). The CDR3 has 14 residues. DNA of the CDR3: TGCAGTGCTAGAGAAGTAGATGCGGCCCGCTGGGAGTTCTTC. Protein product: CSAREVDAARWEFF.

The CDR3, as DNA: TGTGCCAGCATTAGGGGGGTCGGCACTGAAGCTTTCTTT. Its translation is CASIRGVGTEAFF. This rearrangement joins TRBV6-5 to TRBJ1-1, with D possibly matching TRBD1 (6 bases). Germline CDR1 and CDR2: MNHEY and SVGAGI. The CDR3 extends over 13 amino acids. Trimming cost V 7 bases and J 4 bases, with 13 bases left between them.